This passage covers 19 T cell receptor beta chains from one sample sequenced in a study of cytomegalovirus exposure and HLA in healthy donors. In the PCR, 60 Vbeta and 13 Jbeta primers were used. Measured with immunoSEQ multiplex PCR; TCRdb has only the in-frame clones, and not every one. Of around 130,000 clones listed, around 65% are singletons. The sequencing sample was made of PBMCs. The receptors here all came from a male donor in good health and CMV-seronegative.

This chain uses TRBV21-1 with TRBJ2-7; no DNA check was done on the table's D call, TRBD1. TRBV21-1 is assigned pseudogene status. This CDR3 contains 15 residues. The CDR3 loop reads CASSSQPQGPYEQYF. The DNA of the CDR3 is TGTGCCAGCAGCTCTCAACCCCAGGGTCCCTACGAGCAGTACTTC.

J is TRBJ2-7 and V is TRBV5-4; 13 bases map to TRBD2. The V and J ends lost 5 bases and 2 bases, in that order; junction bases with no gene match: 7. Per germline, CDR1 SGHNT and CDR2 YYREEE (reference sequence). The CDR3 consists of 16 residues. The CDR3 region is CASRPGTSGATYEQYF. The CDR3 DNA follows: TGTGCCAGCAGACCAGGGACTAGCGGGGCCACCTACGAGCAGTACTTC.

This clone was picked up one time. The chain recombines TRBV5-6 with TRBJ1-2; 8 bases agree with TRBD1. Losses at the gene ends were 4 bases for V and 6 bases for J; bases not matched to a gene: 5. This CDR3 has 13 residues. Germline CDR1 reads SGHDT; CDR2 reads YYEEEE. CDR3 protein: CASSAEQGDGYTF. The CDR3 DNA sequence: TGTGCCAGCAGCGCAGAACAGGGGGATGGCTACACCTTC.

This clone has more than one count but fewer than ten. The V and J genes are TRBV11-2 and TRBJ1-5; D is unclear. CDR3 length equals 15 residues. V lost 0 bases and J lost 5, with 11 bases in between. Germline-derived CDR1 and CDR2 are SGHAT and FQNNGV. CDR3 in DNA: TGTGCCAGCAGCTTAGATTCGGGTCGGGATCAGCCCCAGCATTTT. Translated: CASSLDSGRDQPQHF.

This clone appeared a few times. Mismatch with germline at one junction end may stem from a read error. The rearrangement joins TRBV7-8 to TRBJ1-2, with 9 bases lining up with TRBD1. The CDR3 loop spans 16 amino acids. Germline V gene data show CDR1 as SGHVS and CDR2 as FQNEAQ. CDR3 nucleotide sequence: TGTGCCAGCAGCGTAGCAAGGACAGGGGATAAGGATGGCTACACCTTC. This sequence encodes CASSVARTGDKDGYTF.

The chain employs TRBV23-1 and TRBJ2-7, with D perhaps matching TRBD2 (5 bases). TRBV23-1 is recorded as an ORF, its role being uncertain. The CDR3 sequence is 17 residues long. Trimming pared 4 bases from V and 3 bases from J, leaving 22 bases between. CDR3 loop: CASSRLRIGRVLYEQYF. The DNA of the CDR3 is TGCGCCAGCAGTCGCCTCAGAATAGGGCGGGTCCTCTACGAGCAGTACTTC.

A few counts support this clone. The chain uses TRBV11-2 and TRBJ1-2; no reliable D call. V was clipped by 2 bases and J by 2 bases, with 12 bases between them. The CDR3 has 15 amino acids. CDR1 and CDR2 (germline): SGHAT, FQNNGV. As DNA, the CDR3 is TGTGCCAGCAGCTTATTGCACAGTGTAAACTATGGCTACACCTTC. Translated: CASSLLHSVNYGYTF. Based on the CDR3 plus reference TRBV11-2 and TRBJ1-2, the full variable domain is EAGVAQSPRYKIIEKRQSVAFWCNPISGHATLYWYQQILGQGPKLLIQFQNNGVVDDSQLPKDRFSAERLKGVDSTLKIQPAKLEDSAVYLCASSLLHSVNYGYTFGSGTRLTVV.

This clone counts as medium-sized. The genes are TRBV4-1 and TRBJ2-7; 10 nucleotides align to TRBD2. The CDR3 is 14 residues long. The junction had 6 bases not matched to a gene; V was cut back by 5 bases and J by 5 bases. Per the germline V gene, CDR1 is MGHRA and CDR2 is YSYEKL. CDR3 in amino acids: CASSSTSGVNEQYF. For the CDR3, the DNA is TGCGCCAGCAGCTCAACTAGCGGGGTGAACGAGCAGTACTTC.

This rearrangement joins TRBV7-8 to TRBJ1-3; no clear D. Trimming left V 1 base short and J 2 bases short, with 12 bases between. CDR1 SGHVS and CDR2 FQNEAQ come from the germline V gene. CDR3 size: 16 residues. This chain's CDR3 is CASSLVSGATGNTIYF. The CDR3 DNA sequence: TGTGCCAGCAGCTTAGTGTCGGGTGCCACTGGAAACACCATATATTTT.

This clone was detected only a few times. The chain employs TRBV27 and TRBJ2-6; D unresolved. The CDR3 contains 17 residues. Trimming removed 5 bases from V and 0 bases from J, with 14 bases in between. Germline CDR1 MNHEY, CDR2 SMNVEV (reference sequence). The CDR3 region is CASSQTPSGSGANVLTF. The CDR3 DNA reads as TGTGCCAGCAGTCAAACCCCGTCGGGCTCTGGGGCCAACGTCCTGACTTTC.

The J gene is TRBJ2-7, the V gene TRBV4-3; 12 bases align to TRBD2. The V gene's germline CDR1 is LGHNA and CDR2 YSLEER. The CDR3 extends over 18 amino acids. The V and J ends lost 0 bases and 0 bases, in that order; junction bases with no gene match: 6. CDR3 DNA: TGCGCCAGCAGCCAAGATCAGACTAGCGGGGGCCTCTCCTACGAGCAGTACTTC. Its protein is CASSQDQTSGGLSYEQYF.

In the case of this clone: Other DNA sequences in this sample translate to the same CDR3. This chain links TRBV6-5 with TRBJ1-3; D perhaps matches TRBD1 (6 bases). Trimming shortened V by 4 bases and J by 0 bases, and 10 bases separated the two germline ends. The CDR3 sequence is 15 residues long. Germline lookup yields CDR1 MNHEY and CDR2 SVGAGI. Here the CDR3 reads CASSLDSFSGNTIYF. The CDR3 DNA follows: TGTGCCAGCAGTTTGGACAGCTTCTCTGGAAACACCATATATTTT.

This sequence joins TRBV11-2 and TRBJ2-7; D is perhaps TRBD2 (5 bases). Trimming removed 4 bases from V and 7 bases from J, with 23 bases in between. Germline V gives CDR1 SGHAT, CDR2 FQNNGV. CDR3 length: 16 amino acids. CDR3 in amino acids: CASSSTKRGPHGEQYF. CDR3 sequence (DNA): TGTGCCAGCAGCTCCACAAAGAGAGGGCCCCACGGGGAGCAGTACTTC.

This clone was picked up one time. The rearrangement uses TRBV15 and TRBJ1-2; 9 bases match TRBD1. The CDR3 length is 15 residues. V shed 0 bases and J 8 bases; nucleotides not matched to a gene: 7. Germline V gene sequence: CDR1 LNHNV, CDR2 YYDKDF (reference sequence). The CDR3: CATSRDRTGGQGYTF. DNA of the CDR3: TGTGCCACCAGCAGAGATCGAACAGGGGGCCAAGGCTACACCTTC.

This clone showed up just a few times. The chain recombines TRBV5-1 with TRBJ2-5, with 15 bases fitting TRBD2. Per germline, CDR1 SGHRS and CDR2 YFSETQ. V shed 1 base, J shed 2 bases, and the junction held 9 bases outside the gene matches. CDR3 size: 19 residues. As DNA, the CDR3 is TGCGCCAGCAGCTTGCCCGGGACTAGCGGGGGGTACCTGCAAGAGACCCAGTACTTC. Its protein is CASSLPGTSGGYLQETQYF.

This clone has just a few counts. The genes are TRBV5-1 and TRBJ1-4, with 9 bases lining up with TRBD1. Losses at the gene ends were 4 bases for V and 5 bases for J; bases not matched to a gene: 6. Looked up from germline, CDR1 is SGHRS and CDR2 is YFSETQ. The CDR3 is 15 amino acids. CDR3 loop: CASSLGTGRNEKLFF. The CDR3, as DNA: TGCGCCAGCAGCCTGGGGACAGGGAGAAATGAAAAACTGTTTTTT.

The CDR3 DNA is TGCGCCAGCAGGGTTACAGGGGTGAACACTGAAGCTTTCTTT. It is translated as CASRVTGVNTEAFF. V and J are TRBV4-1 and TRBJ1-1, with 7 bases matching TRBD1. From germline, CDR1 is MGHRA and CDR2 YSYEKL. Losses at the gene ends were 6 bases for V and 0 bases for J; bases not matched to a gene: 4. The CDR3 runs to 14 residues.

This clone was seen only a few times. The V call is TRBV6-9, the J call TRBJ1-1, with TRBD1 matching 7 bases. This CDR3 contains 14 residues. The germline CDR1 and CDR2 sequences are MNHGY and SVAAGI. V lost 9 bases and J lost 1; bases outside the gene matches: 8. CDR3 protein: CARQGRLENTEAFF. For the CDR3, the DNA is TGTGCCAGACAGGGGAGGCTGGAGAACACTGAAGCTTTCTTT.

Note on this clone: Other DNA sequences in this sample translate to the same CDR3. This chain connects TRBV28 to TRBJ2-7; TRBD2 is a possible D gene (5 bases). CDR3 length: 12 residues. V was pared by 6 bases and J by 5 bases, with 11 bases between. Germline values: CDR1 MDHEN, CDR2 SYDVKM. CDR3 in DNA: TGTGCCAGCAGCGAGGGAGTGCACGAGCAGTACTTC. Encoded protein: CASSEGVHEQYF.